This T cell receptor beta chain derives from a study of blood T cell repertoires in COVID-19. There are 20 residues in the CDR3. J gave up 0 bases and V 5 bases, and 14 bases lay outside the gene matches. Germline CDR1 MNHEY, CDR2 SVGEGT. Produced via immunoSEQ multiplex PCR; TCRdb's table is partial and in-frame only. This table has 150,000 to 170,000 clones, approximately 85% appearing once. The specimen was peripheral blood. V and J are TRBV6-2 or TRBV6-3 and TRBJ1-5; 12 bases align to TRBD1. The sequence was obtained from a man aged 55 to 69 with COVID-19, enrolled during active disease. The CDR3 protein is CASSPSGGQGARYSNQPQHF. CDR3 coding DNA: TGTGCCAGCAGTCCCTCCGGGGGACAGGGGGCGAGGTATAGCAATCAGCCCCAGCATTTT.